A selection of T cell receptor beta chains follows, all from one sample in a study of blood T cell repertoires in COVID-19. TCRdb's copy holds only in-frame clones and misses some; the assay was immunoSEQ multiplex PCR. Of approximately 260,000 clones listed, 82% are singletons. Input material: peripheral blood. Receptor source: a woman older than 75 with active or convalescent COVID-19. CDR3s include the opening cysteine and the closing phenylalanine or tryptophan.

TRBV5-4	CASSLGGLAGDTGELFF
TRBV10-3	CAISRDITNQPQHF
TRBV7-5	CVRSLPCPRTLYNTEAFF
TRBV19	CASSGDSSGNTIYF
TRBV4-1	CASSQLLAGDYEQYF
TRBV24-1	CATSEPLGGTGGRELFF
TRBV5-1	CASSEQDTVNSPLHF
TRBV4-2	CASSQKYTGTVNEQFF
TRBV19	CASTNAGTGAYNEQFF
TRBV18	CASSLGTGDQPQHF
TRBV4-2	CASSQDSGVGGELFF
TRBV9	CASSSGQSNEKLFF
TRBV5-6	CASSLLPGQGGGYTF
TRBV20-1	CSAFDRRAFF
TRBV20-1	CSASDPPVTFF
TRBV6-5	CASTQAWGYGYTF
TRBV5-1	CASSLGGGQPQHF
TRBV27	CASSSRLVTSTDTQYF
TRBV5-1	CASSLVRAQSLNTEAFF
TRBV10-3	CAITSGVPLGRPGELFF
TRBV28	CASSSGRTLYNSPLHF
TRBV29-1	CSVDGLAGSQETQYF
TRBV3-1/TRBV3-2	CASSFGTGQETQYF
TRBV7-9	CASSPGRGRTNEKLFF
TRBV3-1/TRBV3-2	CASSQHGQGIGYGYTF
TRBV18	CASSPRASGITYNEQFF
TRBV3-1/TRBV3-2	CASSQGAGSDQPQHF
TRBV15	CATSPFVSTDTQYF
TRBV11-2	CASSPGTRENQPQHF
TRBV28	CASSLGAVSHHEQYF
TRBV7-7	CASSLVAGAQETQYF
TRBV5-1	CASSLGLLTLSRDTQYF
TRBV19	CATQGQRYNEQFF
TRBV3-1/TRBV3-2	CASSRQGTYEQYF
TRBV28	CASSSGRYEKLFF
TRBV11-2	CASSQGLWSTEAFF
TRBV5-1	CASSPNSGREMNTEAFF
TRBV28	CASSGWSYEQYF
TRBV2	CASRESVGYEQYF
TRBV29-1	CSVAGEQGARLAAFF
TRBV5-1	CASSEMGGQAYNEQFF
TRBV30	CAWSTGVRYGYTF
TRBV25-1	CASSEGPRGAQYF
TRBV7-2	CASSLPGQGYGYTF
TRBV24-1	CATSEPQGSSYNEQFF
TRBV5-1	CASSLLAGPDSYEQYF
TRBV4-1	CASSQDSSGGVNIQYF
TRBV5-1	CASSHRANAYEQYF
TRBV5-5	CASSGGLTPGTNEKLFF
TRBV12-3/TRBV12-4	CASSRTAGNTIYF
TRBV25-1	CASSEPMTNTGELFF